The 15 T cell receptor beta chains presented below share a single source sample, sequenced in a study of vaccination effects on CD4 cells after COVID-19. These receptors lack a known antigen. With the ViraFEST assay, the study expanded antigen-specific CD4+ T cells using viral peptide pools, then sequenced them. Having been cultured for around ten days, the cells underwent CD4+ T cell isolation. All participants had two doses of either the BNT162b2 or mRNA-1273 vaccine. Repertoires were generated with immunoSEQ multiplex PCR, while TCRdb's copy carries only in-frame clones and drops some. This sample yields almost 30,000 clones, of which 65% to 75% are seen a single time; roughly a sixth belongs to the top ten. Sequencing was performed on CD4+ T cells from PBMCs cultured with HCoV-OC43 spike peptides, taken after COVID-19 vaccination. Subset specified: HCoV-OC43 spike overlapping peptide pool stimulation. Receptor source: a human donor who received a COVID-19 vaccine.

This chain links TRBV19 with TRBJ1-5, with D hard to call. This CDR3 is 14 amino acids long. V lost 6 bases and J lost 4, with 13 bases in between. Per the germline V gene, CDR1 is LNHDA and CDR2 is SQIVND (reference sequence). The CDR3 here is CASRAAYLNQPQHF. The CDR3 DNA follows: TGTGCCAGTAGGGCAGCCTATCTGAATCAGCCCCAGCATTTT.

The sample holds one count of this clone. The rearrangement joins TRBV19 to TRBJ2-7; D unclear. V gave up 5 bases and J gave up 0 bases, with 11 bases separating them. CDR1 is LNHDA, CDR2 SQIVND, per germline (reference sequence). There are 14 residues in the CDR3. The CDR3 DNA follows: TGTGCCAGTAGTGAACAAATAAGCTCCTACGAGCAGTACTTC. Protein product: CASSEQISSYEQYF.

The chain is built from TRBV19 and TRBJ2-2; 10 bases fit TRBD1. The trim removed 5 bases at V and 4 bases at J, leaving 4 bases unmatched. This CDR3 is built from 15 residues. Germline-derived CDR1 and CDR2 are LNHDA and SQIVND (reference sequence). The CDR3 region has the DNA TGTGCCAGTAGTTCCGGGACAGGGGTCACCGGGGAGCTGTTTTTT. It encodes CASSSGTGVTGELFF. Drawing the rest from reference TRBV19 and TRBJ2-2, the complete variable domain is DGGITQSPKYLFRKEGQNVTLSCEQNLNHDAMYWYRQDPGQGLRLIYYSQIVNDFQKGDIAEGYSVSREKKESFPLTVTSAQKNPTAFYLCASSSGTGVTGELFFGEGSRLTVL.

V gene TRBV7-2 combines with J gene TRBJ2-1, with D perhaps matching TRBD1 (5 bases). CDR1 and CDR2 (germline): SGHTA, FQGNSA. V dropped 2 bases and J dropped 6 bases, with 17 bases sitting between them. The CDR3 spans 16 residues. CDR3 in amino acids: CASSLPGQVASNEQFF. CDR3 DNA sequence: TGTGCCAGCAGCTTACCAGGGCAAGTGGCTTCCAATGAGCAGTTCTTC. Supplemented by reference TRBV7-2 and TRBJ2-1, the full variable domain reads GAGVSQSPSNKVTEKGKDVELRCDPISGHTALYWYRQSLGQGLEFLIYFQGNSAPDKSGLPSDRFSAERTGGSVSTLTIQRTQQEDSAVYLCASSLPGQVASNEQFFGPGTRLTVL.

The V gene is TRBV5-5, the J gene TRBJ2-6, with a tentative D call TRBD2 (5 bases). V was shortened by 4 bases and J by 0 bases, with 14 bases between the two germline ends. The CDR3 spans 17 residues. From germline, CDR1 is SGHKS and CDR2 YYEKEE (reference sequence). CDR3 in amino acids: CASSPWEPGSGANVLTF. In nucleotides, the CDR3 is TGTGCCAGCAGCCCCTGGGAGCCCGGCTCTGGGGCCAACGTCCTGACTTTC.

The chain links TRBV10-1 to TRBJ2-3; 8 bases align to TRBD2. CDR3 length equals 16 residues. Germline CDR1 and CDR2: WNHNN and SYGVQD (reference sequence). V lost 0 bases to trimming and J lost 0 bases; unmatched junction nucleotides: 2. The CDR3: CASSESASGSTDTQYF. The CDR3 DNA is TGCGCCAGCAGTGAGTCGGCTAGCGGGAGCACAGATACGCAGTATTTT.

The chain has TRBV5-1 and TRBJ1-2; 8 bases line up with TRBD1. The CDR3 sequence is 15 residues long. Looked up from germline, CDR1 is SGHRS and CDR2 is YFSETQ. The trim removed 4 bases at V and 8 bases at J, leaving 13 bases unmatched. The CDR3 spells CASSNLGQGARGYTF. In DNA form, the CDR3 reads TGCGCCAGCAGCAACTTGGGGCAGGGGGCTCGGGGCTACACCTTC.

The V gene is TRBV5-1, the J gene TRBJ1-6; D remains ambiguous. Germline V gene data show CDR1 as SGHRS and CDR2 as YFSETQ. Trimming left V 0 bases short and J 5 bases short, with 9 bases between. The CDR3 runs 15 residues. CDR3 amino acids: CASSLEAANNSPLHF. CDR3 DNA: TGCGCCAGCAGCTTGGAGGCAGCCAATAATTCACCCCTCCACTTT.

The chain employs TRBV28 and TRBJ1-5; 10 nucleotides match TRBD1. Per germline, CDR1 MDHEN and CDR2 SYDVKM. V lost 6 bases and J lost 4; bases outside the gene matches: 3. The CDR3 is 14 residues long. The CDR3 spells CASRRDRGNQPQHF. The CDR3 DNA sequence: TGTGCCAGCAGGAGGGACAGGGGAAATCAGCCCCAGCATTTT. Full variable domain (remainder filled in from reference TRBV28 and TRBJ1-5): DVKVTQSSRYLVKRTGEKVFLECVQDMDHENMFWYRQDPGLGLRLIYFSYDVKMKEKGDIPEGYSVSREKKERFSLILESASTNQTSMYLCASRRDRGNQPQHFGDGTRLSIL.

The V and J genes are TRBV7-9 and TRBJ1-1; D not certain. The CDR3 is 14 amino acids. Germline CDR1 is SEHNR and CDR2 is FQNEAQ (reference sequence). Deletions cut 0 bases from V and 10 bases from J, with 15 bases between. The CDR3 DNA is TGTGCCAGCAGCTTAGCGGACTGGCCAAAGGGAGCTTTCTTT. This sequence encodes CASSLADWPKGAFF.

Turning to this clone: Additional DNA sequences in this sample encode the identical CDR3. The chain employs TRBV5-4 and TRBJ1-1; the D gene is possibly TRBD1 (5 bases). This CDR3 has 13 amino acids. Germline V CDR1 and CDR2: SGHNT, YYREEE (reference sequence). V shed 0 bases and J shed 8 bases, with 11 bases lying between them. The DNA of the CDR3 is TGTGCCAGCAGCTTGGGGGGAGGGACCGAAGCTTTCTTT. Translating it yields CASSLGGGTEAFF.

This clone was counted a few times. The V and J genes are TRBV2 and TRBJ1-2, with 7 bases lining up with TRBD1. Germline V lookup: CDR1 SNHLY, CDR2 FYNNEI. This CDR3 is built from 13 residues. V shed 6 bases, J shed 6 bases, and the junction held 7 bases outside the gene matches. This CDR3 reads CASSPYGTDGYTF. The CDR3 DNA follows: TGTGCCAGCAGCCCATACGGGACAGATGGCTACACCTTC.

The V call is TRBV5-1, the J call TRBJ1-2; D is unclear. Germline CDR1 reads SGHRS; CDR2 reads YFSETQ. The V end was cut by 2 bases, the J end by 1 base, with 6 bases between. CDR3 length: 13 amino acids. CDR3 DNA sequence: TGCGCCAGCAGCTTATCTGATAACTATGGCTACACCTTC. It encodes CASSLSDNYGYTF.

This clone was seen more than once but under ten times. V is TRBV15 and J is TRBJ2-1; weak D call: TRBD1 (6 bases). The germline V and J ends were trimmed by 0 bases and 6 bases, with 21 bases remaining between them. The CDR3 length is 18 residues. CDR1 and CDR2 from the germline V gene are LNHNV and YYDKDF (reference sequence). The CDR3 region is CATSREGGETGLGNEQFF. The CDR3, as DNA: TGTGCCACCAGCAGAGAAGGGGGAGAAACAGGCCTGGGCAATGAGCAGTTCTTC.

This clone occurred once. The chain links TRBV4-2 to TRBJ2-7; possibly TRBD1 for D (6 bases). Trimming removed 0 bases from V and 0 bases from J, with 9 bases in between. This CDR3 region has 15 residues. Germline V gene data show CDR1 as LGHNA and CDR2 as YNFKEQ. This CDR3 reads CASSQEPTGSYEQYF. For the CDR3, the DNA is TGTGCCAGCAGCCAAGAGCCGACAGGCTCCTACGAGCAGTACTTC.